This entry lists 13 T cell receptor beta chains sequenced from one sample in a study of shared clonotypes between healthy human individuals. The repertoire was sequenced with immunoSEQ multiplex PCR; TCRdb's copy has only in-frame clones and lacks some. The table lists roughly 1,800,000 clones, about 95% of them singletons. Terminally differentiated effector memory CD45RA+ cells were excluded from the naive CD8 cells, which were CD45RO-negative and positively selected for CCR7. The sample comprised naive CD8+ T cells sorted from blood. These receptors were obtained from a man aged 18 to 30 in good health.

In its sample, this clone was seen once. The chain joins TRBV29-1 to TRBJ2-1; the match to TRBD2 covers 8 bases. The germline V gene encodes CDR1 SQVTM and CDR2 ANQGSEA. The CDR3 is 15 amino acids. The J segment lost 8 bases and the V segment lost 0 bases, leaving 9 bases of the junction unmatched. The CDR3 sequence: CSVEDLSGSKDEQFF. The CDR3 region has the DNA TGCAGCGTTGAAGATCTGAGCGGGAGTAAGGATGAGCAGTTCTTC.

The chain uses TRBV30 and TRBJ2-2; TRBD1 aligns across 7 bases. V lost 3 bases to trimming and J lost 2 bases; unmatched junction nucleotides: 6. CDR3 length equals 15 residues. Germline CDR1 reads GTSNPN; CDR2 reads SVGIG (reference sequence). The CDR3 protein is CAWSGDSLNTGELFF. CDR3 coding DNA: TGTGCCTGGAGCGGGGACAGTCTTAACACCGGGGAGCTGTTTTTT.

V usage is TRBV28 and J usage is TRBJ2-7; TRBD2 matches 10 bases. Trimming took 7 bases from V and 1 from J; bases not matched to a gene: 4. The CDR3 is made up of 14 amino acids. Germline CDR1 reads MDHEN; CDR2 reads SYDVKM. The CDR3 reads CASTLAGASYEQYF. In nucleotides, the CDR3 is TGTGCCAGCACCCTAGCGGGGGCTTCCTACGAGCAGTACTTC. Full variable domain (remainder filled in from reference TRBV28 and TRBJ2-7): DVKVTQSSRYLVKRTGEKVFLECVQDMDHENMFWYRQDPGLGLRLIYFSYDVKMKEKGDIPEGYSVSREKKERFSLILESASTNQTSMYLCASTLAGASYEQYFGPGTRLTVT.

This chain uses TRBV5-1 with TRBJ2-7; possible D gene TRBD1, 6 bases. Germline loops: CDR1 SGHRS, CDR2 YFSETQ. The CDR3 runs to 13 residues. The germline V and J ends were trimmed by 0 bases and 6 bases, with 10 bases remaining between them. The CDR3 reads CASSLVQGAEQYF. As DNA, the CDR3 is TGCGCCAGCAGCTTGGTACAGGGCGCCGAGCAGTACTTC.

This chain uses TRBV29-1 with TRBJ2-5, with a possible D match to TRBD2 (6 bases). In germline, CDR1 is SQVTM, CDR2 ANQGSEA. Trimming removed 8 bases at V and 9 bases at J, with 16 bases between. The CDR3 runs 11 residues. The CDR3 sequence: CSPQEWRAQYF. The CDR3 nucleotides read TGCAGCCCGCAGGAATGGAGGGCCCAGTACTTC.

V gene TRBV27 combines with J gene TRBJ2-1; 8 positions match TRBD2. Germline CDR1 reads MNHEY; CDR2 reads SMNVEV (reference sequence). Trimming took 5 bases from V and 3 from J; bases not matched to a gene: 6. This CDR3 has 15 residues. The CDR3 is CASSPSSGSYNEQFF. CDR3 DNA: TGTGCCAGCAGTCCCTCCAGCGGGAGCTACAATGAGCAGTTCTTC.

The chain recombines TRBV6-1 with TRBJ2-3, with 7 bases matching TRBD1. Germline V gene sequence: CDR1 MNHNS, CDR2 SASEGT. V dropped 5 bases and J dropped 4; count of bases not matched to a gene: 9. The CDR3 has 15 residues. The CDR3 here is CASSQYRGAPDTQYF. The DNA for the CDR3 is TGTGCCAGCAGTCAGTACAGGGGAGCCCCAGATACGCAGTATTTT.

The rearrangement uses TRBV6-6 and TRBJ2-7; TRBD1 is a possible D gene (6 bases). CDR1 is MNHNY and CDR2 is SVGAGI in the germline V gene (reference sequence). The CDR3 has 13 amino acids. Trimming removed 5 bases at V and 5 bases at J, with 13 bases between. As DNA, the CDR3 is TGTGCCAGCAGTACTCAGGGGCCGGACGAGCAGTACTTC. This codes for CASSTQGPDEQYF.

This clone was detected once. The J gene is TRBJ2-7, the V gene TRBV13; TRBD1 aligns across 9 bases. The CDR3 totals 15 residues. V was clipped by 0 bases and J by 5 bases; unmatched bases: 5. The germline CDR1 and CDR2 sequences are PRHDT and FYEKMQ (reference sequence). Here the CDR3 DNA reads TGTGCCAGCAGCTTAGGGACAGGGGGGGCGGACGAGCAGTACTTC. Encoded protein: CASSLGTGGADEQYF.

For the CDR3, the DNA is TGTGCCATCAACGGGGAGTCCGATCAGCCCCAGCATTTT. Translation: CAINGESDQPQHF. The V gene is TRBV10-3, the J gene TRBJ1-5; no reliable D call. The V end lost 7 bases, the J end lost 5 bases, and 12 bases lay between the germline ends. This CDR3 has 13 amino acids. Germline-derived CDR1 and CDR2 are ENHRY and SYGVKD.

V gene TRBV19 combines with J gene TRBJ1-5; TRBD1 matches 10 bases. The CDR3 contains 15 residues. Germline assignment: CDR1 LNHDA and CDR2 SQIVND (reference sequence). V lost 3 bases and J lost 3; bases outside the gene matches: 2. For the CDR3, the DNA is TGTGCCAGTAGTATGACAGGGGGCCCCAATCAGCCCCAGCATTTT. Protein product: CASSMTGGPNQPQHF.

The chain couples TRBV28 to TRBJ2-3, with D maybe TRBD2 (5 bases). Germline CDR1 and CDR2: MDHEN and SYDVKM. CDR3 length equals 18 residues. V gave up 2 bases and J gave up 0 bases, with 18 bases separating them. The CDR3 bases are TGTGCCAGCAGTTTAGCTTCTAGCAGACCTGCTAGCACAGATACGCAGTATTTT. Amino acids: CASSLASSRPASTDTQYF. Complete variable domain (other parts from reference TRBV28 and TRBJ2-3): DVKVTQSSRYLVKRTGEKVFLECVQDMDHENMFWYRQDPGLGLRLIYFSYDVKMKEKGDIPEGYSVSREKKERFSLILESASTNQTSMYLCASSLASSRPASTDTQYFGPGTRLTVL.

V gene TRBV2 combines with J gene TRBJ1-1; no reliable D call. Trimming removed 1 base at V and 3 bases at J, with 6 bases between. The CDR3 has 13 amino acids. Germline V gene sequence: CDR1 SNHLY, CDR2 FYNNEI. The CDR3, as DNA: TGTGCCAGCAGTGAAGTCCAGTACACTGAAGCTTTCTTT. It is translated as CASSEVQYTEAFF.